The rows below give T cell receptor beta chains drawn from one sample of a study of CD8 T cells in Susac syndrome. TCRdb reanalysed the immunoSEQ multiplex PCR reads using MiXCR and keeps one entry per CDR3 protein. Of fewer than 150,000 distinct CDR3 sequences in the sample, under 95% were seen once. The sample consisted of CD8+ T cells from PBMCs. These receptors all come from a human donor with multiple sclerosis. CDR3s include the opening cysteine and the closing phenylalanine or tryptophan. The D gene is left open where the match is weak. Some rows mark clone size as missing; the rest say once, few, many or name a class of expanded clone.

>.|TRBD1|TRBJ1-2|TRBV11-2
TGTGCCAGCAGCTCGCTAGGGACAGGGGCATATGGCTACACCTTC
CASSSLGTGAYGYTF
>.|TRBD2|TRBJ2-7|TRBV10-2
TGCGCCAGCAGGGGGGAGGGCCCCTACGAGCAGTACTTC
CASRGEGPYEQYF
>.|TRBD2|TRBJ2-2|TRBV12-3/TRBV12-4
TGTGCCAGCAGTTTCTGGCGGGAGCGGTCCGGGGAGCTGTTTTTT
CASSFWRERSGELFF
>.|.|TRBJ1-1|TRBV30
TGTGCCTGGAGTTTGGACGGTGAAGCTTTCTTT
CAWSLDGEAFF
>.|.|TRBJ2-7|TRBV12-3/TRBV12-4
TGTGCCAGCAGTTTTCTAGTCGACGAGCAGTACTTC
CASSFLVDEQYF
>.|.|TRBJ2-2|TRBV6-5
TGTGCCAGCAGTTGGAGGACCGGGGAGCTGTTTTTT
CASSWRTGELFF
>.|.|TRBJ2-1|TRBV15
TGTGCCACCATGGACGGGGACTCCTACAATGAGCAGTTCTTC
CATMDGDSYNEQFF
>.|TRBD1|TRBJ2-3|TRBV15
TGTGCCACCAGCGGCCGGGACAGGGCAGCAGATACGCAGTATTTT
CATSGRDRAADTQYF
>.|.|TRBJ2-3|TRBV6-5
TGTGCCAGCTCCCGGGGGCGCACAGATACGCAGTATTTT
CASSRGRTDTQYF
>.|TRBD1|TRBJ2-2|TRBV2
TGTGCCAGCCTTACAGGGGGCCCCGGGGAGCTGTTTTTT
CASLTGGPGELFF
>.|.|TRBJ1-2|TRBV29-1
TGCAGCGCCCTCAACACCGACTTTACGGGCTATGGCTACACCTTC
CSALNTDFTGYGYTF
>once|TRBD2|TRBJ2-7|TRBV6-5
TGTGCCAGCAGTGACGGGACTACATACGAGCAGTACTTC
CASSDGTTYEQYF
>.|.|TRBJ2-7|TRBV4-1
TGCGCCAGCAGCACCGCCCCGAATCCGGGGGCCTACGAGCAGTACTTC
CASSTAPNPGAYEQYF
>.|TRBD2|TRBJ2-5|TRBV6-5
TGTGCCAGCAGTTTCCCGGGACTAGCGGGAGGGCCCCACACCCAAGAGACCCAGTACTTC
CASSFPGLAGGPHTQETQYF
>.|.|TRBJ2-1|TRBV24-1
TGTGCCACCAGTGATTTAGACGAGCAGTTCTTC
CATSDLDEQFF
>.|.|TRBJ2-2|TRBV9
TGTGCCAGCAGCGAGGGGGACTGGGTCGGGGAGCTGTTTTTT
CASSEGDWVGELFF
>.|TRBD2|TRBJ2-7|TRBV20-1
TGCAGTGCTAGAGATCAACTAGCGGCCCTCCCTGAGCAGTACTTC
CSARDQLAALPEQYF
>.|.|TRBJ2-7|TRBV14
TGTGCCAGCAGCCAAGAAAGAACCCCGGAGTACGAGCAGTACTTC
CASSQERTPEYEQYF
>.|.|TRBJ1-2|TRBV27
TGTGCCAGCAGTTCCATACAGGGAGACTATGGCTACACCTTC
CASSSIQGDYGYTF
>once|.|TRBJ1-2|TRBV18
TGTGCCAGCTCACCTACGATTGGGGGCTCTAACTATGGCTACACCTTC
CASSPTIGGSNYGYTF
>once|.|TRBJ2-1|TRBV11-2
TGTGCCAGCAGTGGGCTAGCGCATAACAATGAGCAGTTCTTC
CASSGLAHNNEQFF
>.|TRBD1|TRBJ1-2|TRBV7-9
TGTGCCAGCAGCCCGACAGGGTCCTATGGCTACACCTTC
CASSPTGSYGYTF
>.|.|TRBJ1-1|TRBV5-6
TGTGCCAGCAGCTTGGGGATCGGGACTGAAGCTTTCTTT
CASSLGIGTEAFF
>.|TRBD2|TRBJ2-1|TRBV4-2
TGTGCCAGCAGCCAAGTTGCTAGCGGGACTTACAATGAGCAGTTCTTC
CASSQVASGTYNEQFF
>.|TRBD2|TRBJ2-1|TRBV7-9
TGTGCCAGCAGCTCGACTAGCGGGAAGCTTGAGCAGTTCTTC
CASSSTSGKLEQFF
>.|.|TRBJ1-1|TRBV20-1
TGCAGTGCGGATACAGGCCAAATGAACACTGAAGCTTTCTTT
CSADTGQMNTEAFF
>.|.|TRBJ1-1|TRBV6-5
TGTGCCAGCAGTTACGATTTTGTGGATAACACTGAAGCTTTCTTT
CASSYDFVDNTEAFF
>.|.|TRBJ1-4|TRBV3-1
TGTGCCAGCAGCCATCAGTGGTTTTCTAATGAAAAACTGTTTTTT
CASSHQWFSNEKLFF
>.|.|TRBJ1-4|TRBV29-1
TGCAGCGTTGAAGAGGACTCCAGAGGAAAACTGTTTTTT
CSVEEDSRGKLFF
>.|.|TRBJ2-7|TRBV27
TGTGCCAGCAGTTTCGGTAACAGGCCCCACGAGCAGTACTTC
CASSFGNRPHEQYF
>.|TRBD2|TRBJ2-7|TRBV28
TGTGCCAGCAGTTGGAGGACTAGCGGGAGTCCAACCTACGAGCAGTACTTC
CASSWRTSGSPTYEQYF
>.|TRBD2|TRBJ2-7|TRBV5-4
TGTGCCAGTTCGATCGGGAGGGCGGGCGAGCAGTACTTC
CASSIGRAGEQYF
>.|.|TRBJ2-2|TRBV20-1
TGCAGTGCCCCGGGAGAGAACACCGGGGAGCTGTTTTTT
CSAPGENTGELFF
>once|.|TRBJ2-7|TRBV13
TGTGCCAGCAGCCCCTGGGGCCAAGGAAGGTACGAGCAGTACTTC
CASSPWGQGRYEQYF
>.|TRBD2|TRBJ2-2|TRBV19
TGTGCCAGTAGCCCGTCTAGCGGGGGTAACACCGGGGAGCTGTTTTTT
CASSPSSGGNTGELFF
>.|.|TRBJ2-2|TRBV7-9
TGTGCCAGCGAGGGAGCCACCGGGGAGCTGTTTTTT
CASEGATGELFF
>once|.|TRBJ1-5|TRBV2
TGTGCCAGCAGTGTTGAGGGGGATGGCAATCAGCCCCAGCATTTT
CASSVEGDGNQPQHF
>once|.|TRBJ1-2|TRBV28
TGTGCCAGCAGTTTGCCCATCGCAGCAGTATATGGCTACACCTTC
CASSLPIAAVYGYTF
>.|.|TRBJ1-1|TRBV19
TGTGCCAGTAGTTTTGGGTTGACTGAAGCTTTCTTT
CASSFGLTEAFF
>once|TRBD2|TRBJ2-1|TRBV27
TGTGCCAGCAGTCCAAGTGGGGGGGGGTTCAATGAGCAGTTCTTC
CASSPSGGGFNEQFF
>.|.|TRBJ2-7|TRBV6-2/TRBV6-3
TGTGCCAGCAGCCCAGGGAGGCTAGCGTTCTCCTACGAGCAGTACTTC
CASSPGRLAFSYEQYF